A single sample is the source of the 19 T cell receptor beta chains below, sequenced in a study of OX40 agonist ivuxolimab in advanced cancers. Only in-frame clones appear in the TCRdb table, and some are missing; sequencing was by immunoSEQ multiplex PCR. The sample has approximately 99,000 clones; roughly 95% are singletons. The material was CD4+ or CD8+ T cells sorted from blood, obtained in a trial of the OX40 agonist ivuxolimab. All receptors derive from an adult with an advanced solid tumor such as melanoma, head and neck, liver or kidney cancer.

The chain joins TRBV7-2 to TRBJ1-5; D unresolved. The CDR3 extends over 12 amino acids. The V and J ends lost 8 bases and 9 bases respectively, with 14 bases between them. In germline, CDR1 is SGHTA, CDR2 FQGNSA. CDR3 protein: CASVNGNGPQHF. In nucleotides, the CDR3 is TGTGCCAGCGTGAACGGAAACGGGCCCCAGCATTTT.

Worth noting for this clone: The junction departs from germline at one end; a sequencing error may be responsible. This chain uses TRBV2 with TRBJ1-2; TRBD1 is a possible D gene (5 bases). Germline V gene sequence: CDR1 SNHLY, CDR2 FYNNEI. The CDR3 consists of 13 residues. CDR3 coding DNA: TGTGCCAGCACTGAACGACAGCCGTACCGCTACACCTTC. This sequence encodes CASTERQPYRYTF.

The V call is TRBV10-3, the J call TRBJ1-4, with 7 bases fitting TRBD1. The CDR3 contains 13 residues. Germline V gene lookup returns CDR1 ENHRY and CDR2 SYGVKD. V lost 10 bases to trimming and J lost 8 bases; unmatched junction nucleotides: 10. CDR3 nucleotide sequence: TGTGCCACCCAGGGGGGGGATTACGAAAAACTGTTTTTT. This encodes CATQGGDYEKLFF.

The chain carries TRBV28 and TRBJ2-7; 8 positions agree with TRBD1. The CDR3 spans 15 residues. Germline V gene lookup returns CDR1 MDHEN and CDR2 SYDVKM. V was pared by 4 bases and J by 0 bases, with 5 bases of the junction left unmatched. CDR3 residues: CASSSAGQGSYEQYF. In DNA, the CDR3 is TGTGCCAGCAGTTCCGCCGGACAGGGCTCCTACGAGCAGTACTTC.

This sequence joins TRBV18 and TRBJ2-5; D gene uncertain. The CDR3 is 13 residues long. The ends were cut back, 3 bases at V and 3 bases at J, with 8 bases in the middle. Germline values: CDR1 KGHSH, CDR2 LQKENI. Here the CDR3 DNA reads TGTGCCAGCTCACCCACGCAGGAAGAGACCCAGTACTTC. It codes for CASSPTQEETQYF.

This rearrangement joins TRBV7-3 to TRBJ2-2; no clear D. There are 18 residues in the CDR3. Deletions cut 5 bases from V and 1 base from J, with 20 bases between. Germline lookup yields CDR1 SGHTA and CDR2 FQGTGA. CDR3 sequence reads: CASSPPYPRDLNTGELFF. The CDR3 bases are TGTGCCAGCAGCCCTCCCTATCCCCGAGACTTGAACACCGGGGAGCTGTTTTTT.

This rearrangement joins TRBV9 to TRBJ1-2, with D uncertain. Trimming took 6 bases from V and 4 from J, leaving 16 bases between them. Germline V gene lookup returns CDR1 SGDLS and CDR2 YYNGEE. This CDR3 has 14 amino acids. For the CDR3, the DNA is TGTGCCAGCACCCCCCCGGGGAGTGTCTATGGCTACACCTTC. Translation gives CASTPPGSVYGYTF.

The genes are TRBV9 and TRBJ1-1; no firm D call. Germline loops: CDR1 SGDLS, CDR2 YYNGEE. V lost 3 bases and J lost 5, with 14 bases in between. The CDR3 runs to 14 residues. CDR3 protein: CASSAHMERTEAFF. The CDR3 nucleotides are TGTGCCAGCAGCGCTCATATGGAAAGGACTGAAGCTTTCTTT.

V and J are TRBV29-1 and TRBJ2-3; D gene unclear. The V gene's germline CDR1 is SQVTM and CDR2 ANQGSEA. CDR3 length equals 13 residues. V lost 4 bases and J lost 2, with 10 bases in between. The CDR3 bases are TGCAGCGTTGGGGCTTTTCCCACAGATACGCAGTATTTT. Amino acid sequence: CSVGAFPTDTQYF.

This rearrangement joins TRBV28 to TRBJ2-7; 10 bases are a match to TRBD2. Germline CDR1 reads MDHEN; CDR2 reads SYDVKM. This CDR3 spans 15 amino acids. V lost 5 bases, J lost 5 bases, and 9 bases stayed unmatched. In DNA form, the CDR3 reads TGTGCCAGCAGTGTCCCCGGGACTAGCGCAAACGAGCAGTACTTC. It translates to CASSVPGTSANEQYF.

The chain carries TRBV7-2 and TRBJ2-3; TRBD1 or TRBD2 may be the D gene (5 bases each). V was shortened by 2 bases and J by 0 bases, with 18 bases between the two germline ends. The CDR3 is 18 amino acids. Germline CDR1 reads SGHTA; CDR2 reads FQGNSA. The CDR3 loop is CASSLWGRRPTSTDTQYF. CDR3 DNA: TGTGCCAGCAGCTTATGGGGACGCCGACCTACGAGCACAGATACGCAGTATTTT. Using reference TRBV7-2 and TRBJ2-3 for the parts outside the CDR3, the full variable domain is GAGVSQSPSNKVTEKGKDVELRCDPISGHTALYWYRQSLGQGLEFLIYFQGNSAPDKSGLPSDRFSAERTGGSVSTLTIQRTQQEDSAVYLCASSLWGRRPTSTDTQYFGPGTRLTVL.

The rearrangement links TRBV5-1 to TRBJ1-2, with D possibly being TRBD1 (6 bases). This CDR3 contains 14 residues. CDR1 and CDR2 from the germline V gene are SGHRS and YFSETQ. The ends were cut back, 1 base at V and 4 bases at J, with 11 bases in the middle. This CDR3 is CASSLFQGSYGYTF. In DNA, the CDR3 is TGCGCCAGCAGCTTGTTTCAGGGGAGCTATGGCTACACCTTC.

The genes are TRBV9 and TRBJ2-3, with TRBD2 identical over 10 bases. Germline V lookup: CDR1 SGDLS, CDR2 YYNGEE. This CDR3 contains 17 residues. J was trimmed by 4 bases and V by 0 bases; bases with no gene match: 8. The CDR3 DNA sequence: TGTGCCAGCAGCGTAGTCTGGACTAGCGGATTTCCAGATACGCAGTATTTT. Amino acid sequence: CASSVVWTSGFPDTQYF. The full variable domain, in which reference TRBV9 and TRBJ2-3 provide the parts outside the CDR3, is DSGVTQTPKHLITATGQRVTLRCSPRSGDLSVYWYQQSLDQGLQFLIQYYNGEERAKGNILERFSAQQFPDLHSELNLSSLELGDSALYFCASSVVWTSGFPDTQYFGPGTRLTVL.

The chain links TRBV6-5 to TRBJ2-1, with D perhaps TRBD2 (6 bases). Trimming stripped 6 bases from V and 0 bases from J, with 9 bases between. Germline assignment: CDR1 MNHEY and CDR2 SVGAGI. The CDR3 loop spans 14 amino acids. The DNA for the CDR3 is TGTGCCAGCAGGGCGGGACTCTCCTACAATGAGCAGTTCTTC. Translation gives CASRAGLSYNEQFF.

This clone was seen only once. The chain links TRBV5-5 to TRBJ1-2, with a possible D match to TRBD1 (6 bases). Per germline, CDR1 SGHKS and CDR2 YYEKEE (reference sequence). The CDR3 totals 15 residues. Between the trimmed V and J ends, which lost 4 bases and 6 bases, there was a span of 19 bases. CDR3 DNA sequence: TGTGCCAGCAGCGGCGAAACGGGGGGCGCGGATGGCTACACCTTC. This translates into CASSGETGGADGYTF.

The V call is TRBV4-3, the J call TRBJ2-3; the D gene is possibly TRBD1 (5 bases). Trimming took off 0 bases at V and 3 bases at J, with 13 bases between the two ends. Germline CDR1 reads LGHNA; CDR2 reads YSLEER. This CDR3 is 16 amino acids long. This CDR3 is CASSQDTGPRTDTQYF. The CDR3 DNA is TGCGCCAGCAGCCAAGACACAGGACCGCGAACAGATACGCAGTATTTT.

The chain recombines TRBV28 with TRBJ2-2, with TRBD2 matching 8 bases. Per germline, CDR1 MDHEN and CDR2 SYDVKM. Trimming removed 5 bases from V and 3 bases from J; junction bases left unmatched: 8. The CDR3 sequence is 16 residues long. The CDR3 DNA is TGTGCCAGCAGTCCCCGGGGAGCGGGAGACACCGGGGAGCTGTTTTTT. It codes for CASSPRGAGDTGELFF.

V and J are TRBV10-2 and TRBJ2-3; 9 bases fit TRBD2. CDR1 and CDR2 (germline): WSHSY, SAAADI. Losses at the gene ends were 0 bases for V and 5 bases for J; bases not matched to a gene: 9. The CDR3 covers 17 residues. CDR3 residues: CASSESRLAGTRDTQYF. The CDR3 DNA reads TGCGCCAGCAGTGAGTCGCGGCTAGCGGGGACCAGAGATACGCAGTATTTT.

The chain couples TRBV7-2 to TRBJ2-3, with TRBD2 identical over 12 bases. After removal of 5 bases from V and 0 bases from J, the junction contained 3 bases not matched to a gene. This CDR3 has 16 residues. Germline values: CDR1 SGHTA, CDR2 FQGNSA. CDR3 in amino acids: CASSRGTSGSTDTQYF. CDR3 DNA: TGTGCCAGCAGCCGCGGGACTAGCGGGAGCACAGATACGCAGTATTTT.